The entry that follows covers one TCR beta chain sequence. Assay used: immunoSEQ multiplex PCR; TCRdb lists only in-frame clones, some missing. This table holds 25,000 to 35,000 clones, roughly 85% found once. This CDR3 has 13 amino acids. Trimming cost V 3 bases and J 0 bases, with 3 bases left between them. These data belong to a study of blood T cell repertoires in COVID-19. This TCR was sampled from a human donor in a cohort sampled during active COVID-19. Sequences were obtained from peripheral blood. V is TRBV12-3 or TRBV12-4 and J is TRBJ1-5, with D uncertain. The DNA for the CDR3 is TGTGCCAGCAGTTTCGGTAGCAATCAGCCCCAGCATTTT. Residues: CASSFGSNQPQHF.